This T cell receptor (beta chain) was captured by sequencing in a study of CD4 T cells in relation to SARS-CoV-2 and coronaviruses. About the study: ViraFEST: roughly ten-day antigen culture of PBMCs, then TCR beta CDR3 sequencing. Study-wide results and limits: Each donor contributed either pre-pandemic or post-infection samples, not both.

CD4+ T cells from unexposed donors were obtained before the COVID-19 pandemic (2011-2018). Isolation of CD4+ T cells took place after approximately 11 days in culture. Cells permitting, SARS-CoV-2 S/N and four cold-coronavirus spikes were tested on unexposed-donor CD4+ T cells. The method was immunoSEQ multiplex PCR; TCRdb's version includes in-frame clones alone and lacks a portion of them. The sample has 21,000 or so clones, 76% seen once. V was cut by 2 bases and J by 4 bases, with 14 bases left in between. The CDR3 loop spans 15 amino acids. Germline V CDR1 and CDR2: SGHDN, FVKESK. Notes on this clone: Antigen unknown.

The rearrangement links TRBV14 to TRBJ1-2; D not resolved. Sequenced sample: CD4+ T cells from PBMCs, cultured in vitro. This receptor was identified in a human donor in good health. The CDR3 spells CASSQLPTDTYGYTF. The DNA of the CDR3 is TGTGCCAGCAGCCAACTGCCGACGGATACCTATGGCTACACCTTC.